This TCR beta chain is drawn from a study of glioma-infiltrating T cells. As for the study in general: Samples included WHO grade II oligodendrogliomas or astrocytomas and initial-diagnosis grade IV glioblastomas. Glioma patients had dexamethasone for six or fewer days before surgery.

The CDR3 consists of 15 residues. CDR1 is MNHEY, CDR2 SVGEGT, per germline. The V end lost 4 bases, the J end lost 5 bases, and 17 bases lay between the germline ends. Amplification of TCR alpha and beta CDR3 regions from RNA used iRepertoire nested multiplex PCR. Input was 100-400 ng of tissue mRNA or PBMC total RNA. TCRdb independently ran MiXCR on the multiplex PCR reads; one entry per CDR3 protein. The sample lists approximately 400,000 distinct CDR3 sequences; approximately 42% were seen once. J is TRBJ2-5 and V is TRBV6-2 or TRBV6-3; a possible D gene is TRBD1 (5 bases). The source is a human donor with low-grade glioma or glioblastoma, undergoing nonglioma brain surgery, or in good health (not recorded which). The sample was glioma tissue, nonneoplastic brain tissue, or PBMCs (not recorded which). CDR3 DNA sequence: TGTGCCAGCAGTTTTGCGACAGTGTTCGGGGAGACCCAGTACTTC. Its protein is CASSFATVFGETQYF.